This passage covers 27 T cell receptor beta chains from one sample sequenced in a study of blood T cell repertoires in COVID-19. This table comes from immunoSEQ multiplex PCR, and its TCRdb copy is limited to in-frame clones, with some not included. The data show 100,000 or so clones, with 81% seen just once and 37% held by the top ten. Sample: peripheral blood. The receptor set was obtained from an elderly man with acute or convalescent COVID-19.

This clone was detected only once. This chain links TRBV5-4 with TRBJ2-3; 7 nucleotides agree with TRBD2. The CDR3 runs to 18 residues. Per the germline V gene, CDR1 is SGHNT and CDR2 is YYREEE (reference sequence). With V trimmed by 0 bases and J by 0 bases, 10 bases remained unmatched. The CDR3 bases are TGTGCCAGCAGCTTGGGCGGCGGGAGACGCCCTAGCACAGATACGCAGTATTTT. Translating gives CASSLGGGRRPSTDTQYF.

This chain uses TRBV7-2 with TRBJ2-2; D not resolved. The germline V and J ends were trimmed by 3 bases and 5 bases, with 7 bases remaining between them. Germline CDR1 and CDR2: SGHTA and FQGNSA. There are 13 residues in the CDR3. The CDR3 loop reads CASSFVLTGELFF. CDR3 nucleotide sequence: TGTGCCAGCAGCTTTGTCCTAACCGGGGAGCTGTTTTTT.

The chain carries TRBV4-1 and TRBJ2-1; TRBD2 matches 8 bases. Germline CDR1 reads MGHRA; CDR2 reads YSYEKL. The ends lost 2 bases at V and 9 bases at J; junction bases unmatched: 9. The length of the CDR3 is 15 residues. The CDR3 here is CASSQLAGTQGEQFF. The CDR3 DNA reads as TGCGCCAGCAGCCAATTAGCGGGGACCCAAGGTGAGCAGTTCTTC.

CDR3 DNA: TGTGCCAGCAGTGTGGACAGGGGGAGGGCAGATACGCAGTATTTT. The encoded protein is CASSVDRGRADTQYF. This chain links TRBV6-4 with TRBJ2-3, with 10 bases fitting TRBD1. Per germline, CDR1 MRHNA and CDR2 SNTAGT. With 4 bases clipped from V and 4 bases from J, the junction kept 5 bases outside the gene matches. The CDR3 loop spans 15 amino acids.

The CDR3: CASSLAAGLGSEAFF. DNA of the CDR3: TGTGCCAGCAGCTTAGCGGCGGGTTTAGGCTCTGAAGCTTTCTTT. The V and J genes are TRBV7-9 and TRBJ1-1; D gene ambiguous. The CDR3 covers 15 residues. Trimming stripped 0 bases from V and 6 bases from J, with 14 bases between. Germline-derived CDR1 and CDR2 are SEHNR and FQNEAQ (reference sequence). Full variable domain (rest looked up from reference TRBV7-9 and TRBJ1-1): DTGVSQNPRHKITKRGQNVTFRCDPISEHNRLYWYRQTLGQGPEFLTYFQNEAQLEKSRLLSDRFSAERPKGSFSTLEIQRTEQGDSAMYLCASSLAAGLGSEAFFGQGTRLTVV.

The rearrangement links TRBV7-6 to TRBJ1-5, with 12 bases matching TRBD1. Looked up from germline, CDR1 is SGHVS and CDR2 is FNYEAQ. V lost 5 bases, J lost 6 bases, and 5 bases stayed unmatched. The CDR3 is made up of 15 amino acids. The CDR3 DNA reads as TGTGCCAGCAGCGACCGGGACAGGGGGCCTCAGCCCCAGCATTTT. Translation gives CASSDRDRGPQPQHF. Drawing the rest from reference TRBV7-6 and TRBJ1-5, the complete variable domain is GAGVSQSPRYKVTKRGQDVALRCDPISGHVSLYWYRQALGQGPEFLTYFNYEAQQDKSGLPNDRFSAERPEGSISTLTIQRTEQRDSAMYRCASSDRDRGPQPQHFGDGTRLSIL.

The chain carries TRBV5-4 and TRBJ2-7; D is undetermined. Germline assignment: CDR1 SGHNT and CDR2 YYREEE (reference sequence). Trimming took off 0 bases at V and 0 bases at J, with 7 bases between the two ends. The CDR3 contains 14 residues. The CDR3 region has the DNA TGTGCCAGCAGCTTGGACGTGAGCTCCTACGAGCAGTACTTC. The encoded protein is CASSLDVSSYEQYF.

The chain has TRBV25-1 and TRBJ2-1, with TRBD2 identical over 7 bases. After removal of 1 base from V and 1 base from J, the junction contained 4 bases not matched to a gene. The CDR3 consists of 16 residues. Germline V gene sequence: CDR1 MGHDK, CDR2 SYGVNS. The CDR3 DNA reads as TGTGCCAGCAGTGAATCGGGGCGGGGGTCCTACAATGAGCAGTTCTTC. Protein: CASSESGRGSYNEQFF.

This chain connects TRBV6-5 to TRBJ1-2, with a tentative D call TRBD1 (6 bases). Looked up from germline, CDR1 is MNHEY and CDR2 is SVGAGI. V shed 0 bases and J shed 8 bases, with 10 bases lying between them. The length of the CDR3 is 13 residues. CDR3 protein: CASSYSDSRGYTF. The CDR3 nucleotides are TGTGCCAGCAGTTACTCGGACAGCAGGGGCTACACCTTC.

The CDR3 spells CASSSSGRAVGETQYF. For the CDR3, the DNA is TGTGCCAGCAGTTCCAGCGGGAGGGCCGTGGGGGAGACCCAGTACTTC. The genes are TRBV7-2 and TRBJ2-5; 10 nucleotides agree with TRBD2. Looked up from germline, CDR1 is SGHTA and CDR2 is FQGNSA. This CDR3 has 16 residues. With V trimmed by 6 bases and J by 5 bases, 12 bases remained unmatched.

The rearrangement links TRBV3-1 (or the pseudogene TRBV3-2) to TRBJ2-7; TRBD2 is a possible D gene (7 bases). Germline CDR1 is LGHDT and CDR2 is YNNKEL (reference sequence). The CDR3 runs to 16 residues. Trimming cost V 7 bases and J 0 bases, with 19 bases left between them. The CDR3 reads CASTLGGTTSSYEQYF. CDR3 DNA: TGTGCCAGCACCCTAGGGGGGACTACTAGCTCCTACGAGCAGTACTTC.

The genes are TRBV6-5 and TRBJ1-5, with TRBD1 as a possible D gene (6 bases). The V gene's germline CDR1 is MNHEY and CDR2 SVGAGI. Trimming removed 0 bases at V and 7 bases at J, with 10 bases between. CDR3 size: 14 residues. The CDR3 spells CASSYSGAIQPQHF. CDR3 bases: TGTGCCAGCAGTTACTCGGGGGCTATCCAGCCCCAGCATTTT.

The chain combines TRBV7-9 with TRBJ2-3, with TRBD2 matching over 8 bases. The CDR3 has 16 amino acids. The germline CDR1 and CDR2 sequences are SEHNR and FQNEAQ (reference sequence). V shed 5 bases, J shed 2 bases, and the junction held 9 bases outside the gene matches. The CDR3 spells CASSLGLADITDTQYF. The CDR3, as DNA: TGTGCCAGCAGCCTAGGACTAGCCGATATCACAGATACGCAGTATTTT.

This rearrangement joins TRBV28 to TRBJ2-1; TRBD2 matches 10 bases. CDR1 MDHEN and CDR2 SYDVKM come from the germline V gene. CDR3 length: 15 amino acids. Trimming took 6 bases from V and 5 from J; bases not matched to a gene: 7. The CDR3 nucleotides are TGTGCCAGCAGCCCGGCAGCGGGAGGGGACAATGAGCAGTTCTTC. It encodes CASSPAAGGDNEQFF.

This chain joins TRBV28 and TRBJ2-1; D remains unclear. Germline assignment: CDR1 MDHEN and CDR2 SYDVKM. This CDR3 has 12 amino acids. V lost 6 bases and J 8 bases, leaving 11 bases between the germline ends. In nucleotides, the CDR3 is TGTGCCAGCAGAACACAGCTCCATGAGCAGTTCTTC. It specifies CASRTQLHEQFF.

This chain connects TRBV18 to TRBJ2-5; perhaps TRBD1 as D (6 bases). Per germline, CDR1 KGHSH and CDR2 LQKENI. This CDR3 contains 14 residues. V was cut by 6 bases and J by 5 bases, with 16 bases left in between. The CDR3 region is CASSLRTVMETQYF. As DNA, the CDR3 is TGTGCCAGCTCCCTACGGACAGTGATGGAGACCCAGTACTTC.

This chain links TRBV2 with TRBJ2-2; the match to TRBD1 covers 10 bases. The CDR3 runs to 17 residues. Germline V gene sequence: CDR1 SNHLY, CDR2 FYNNEI. J lost 5 bases, V lost 4 bases, and 10 bases had no gene match. Written as DNA, the CDR3 is TGTGCCAGCAGTGGACAGGGGGCCTCCTCTAGTACCGGGGAGCTGTTTTTT. The encoded protein is CASSGQGASSSTGELFF. The full variable domain, rest sourced from reference TRBV2 and TRBJ2-2, is EPEVTQTPSHQVTQMGQEVILRCVPISNHLYFYWYRQILGQKVEFLVSFYNNEISEKSEIFDDQFSVERPDGSNFTLKIRSTKLEDSAMYFCASSGQGASSSTGELFFGEGSRLTVL.

This chain uses TRBV28 with TRBJ1-1; 12 nucleotides line up with TRBD1. This CDR3 spans 15 amino acids. Germline assignment: CDR1 MDHEN and CDR2 SYDVKM. J was trimmed by 9 bases and V by 5 bases; bases with no gene match: 10. In nucleotides, the CDR3 is TGTGCCAGCAGTGTATCGGGGACAGGGGGCGCGAAAGCTTTCTTT. It translates to CASSVSGTGGAKAFF.

The chain employs TRBV19 and TRBJ2-2; maybe TRBD2 (6 bases). The ends were cut back, 8 bases at V and 5 bases at J, with 15 bases in the middle. The CDR3 totals 14 residues. The germline V gene encodes CDR1 LNHDA and CDR2 SQIVND (reference sequence). The CDR3 loop reads CASGPEGRTGELFF. The CDR3 DNA sequence: TGTGCCAGTGGACCGGAGGGCCGAACCGGGGAGCTGTTTTTT.

V and J are TRBV10-3 and TRBJ2-3; the match to TRBD2 covers 8 bases. The CDR3 has 17 amino acids. Unmatched junction bases numbered 14, after V lost 3 bases and J lost 6 bases. The germline V gene encodes CDR1 ENHRY and CDR2 SYGVKD. CDR3 DNA: TGTGCCATCAGTGACCCGACTAGCGCCCGGCGCCTCGATACGCAGTATTTT. Amino acids: CAISDPTSARRLDTQYF.

V usage is TRBV5-4 and J usage is TRBJ1-2; TRBD1 matches 11 bases. Unmatched junction bases numbered 9, after V lost 6 bases and J lost 8 bases. The CDR3 is 14 amino acids. Germline V gene lookup returns CDR1 SGHNT and CDR2 YYREEE (reference sequence). This CDR3 reads CASTFGQGASGYTF. Here the CDR3 DNA reads TGTGCCAGCACCTTTGGACAGGGGGCCTCCGGCTACACCTTC. Together with reference TRBV5-4 and TRBJ1-2, the CDR3 gives the full variable domain: ETGVTQSPTHLIKTRGQQVTLRCSSQSGHNTVSWYQQALGQGPQFIFQYYREEENGRGNFPPRFSGLQFPNYSSELNVNALELDDSALYLCASTFGQGASGYTFGSGTRLTVV.

This clone was seen only a few times. This chain uses TRBV2 with TRBJ2-4; 9 bases are a match to TRBD1. V trimming: 5 bases; J trimming: 4 bases; junction bases outside the gene matches: 3. Per the germline V gene, CDR1 is SNHLY and CDR2 is FYNNEI. CDR3 length equals 14 residues. The CDR3 sequence: CASSRGQGKNIQYF. The CDR3, as DNA: TGTGCCAGCAGTAGGGGACAGGGAAAAAACATTCAGTACTTC.

The V and J genes are TRBV5-4 and TRBJ2-1; D remains ambiguous. Germline V gene data show CDR1 as SGHNT and CDR2 as YYREEE (reference sequence). Trimming shortened V by 0 bases and J by 0 bases, and 7 bases separated the two germline ends. The CDR3 is made up of 15 amino acids. The CDR3 loop reads CASSLAWSSYNEQFF. The CDR3 nucleotides read TGTGCCAGCAGCTTGGCATGGAGCTCCTACAATGAGCAGTTCTTC.

The chain employs TRBV24-1 and TRBJ2-3, with 12 bases identical to TRBD2. CDR3 size: 16 residues. V shed 2 bases and J 5 bases; nucleotides not matched to a gene: 4. Germline loops: CDR1 KGHDR, CDR2 SFDVKD. The CDR3 coding sequence is TGTGCCACCAGTGATTCCCGACTAGCGGGAGTAGATACGCAGTATTTT. This gives the protein CATSDSRLAGVDTQYF.

The chain recombines TRBV5-1 with TRBJ2-5, with D perhaps TRBD2 (6 bases). The CDR3 loop spans 15 amino acids. Per germline, CDR1 SGHRS and CDR2 YFSETQ. V lost 4 bases to trimming and J lost 0 bases, with 13 bases between them. CDR3 DNA: TGCGCCAGCAGCCCGGGTGGCGGGGACCAAGAGACCCAGTACTTC. It codes for CASSPGGGDQETQYF. Complete variable domain (other parts from reference TRBV5-1 and TRBJ2-5): KAGVTQTPRYLIKTRGQQVTLSCSPISGHRSVSWYQQTPGQGLQFLFEYFSETQRNKGNFPGRFSGRQFSNSRSEMNVSTLELGDSALYLCASSPGGGDQETQYFGPGTRLLVL.

The chain joins TRBV7-2 to TRBJ2-7, with D possibly TRBD2 on 6 matching bases. The V end lost 5 bases, the J end lost 1 base, and 9 bases lay between the germline ends. The CDR3 spans 13 residues. The germline gives CDR1 SGHTA, CDR2 FQGNSA. The CDR3 sequence is CASSHGSSYEQYF. The CDR3 nucleotides read TGTGCCAGCAGCCACGGGAGTTCCTACGAGCAGTACTTC.

This chain links TRBV7-2 with TRBJ1-1; TRBD1 is a possible D gene (6 bases). The CDR3 sequence is 15 residues long. V lost 7 bases and J lost 7, with 22 bases in between. Germline assignment: CDR1 SGHTA and CDR2 FQGNSA. The CDR3 is CASKKQAGGAGEAFF. In DNA form, the CDR3 reads TGTGCCAGCAAGAAGCAAGCGGGGGGCGCCGGTGAAGCTTTCTTT.